This T cell receptor beta chain was identified during a study of blood T cells in healthy people across ages. This clonotype was counted only a few times. In germline, CDR1 is DFQATT, CDR2 SNEGSKA (reference sequence). Trimming took 3 bases from V and 0 from J; bases not matched to a gene: 4. This CDR3 comprises 15 residues. It was with a sample-barcoded 5' primer and a J-beta primer mix that a second PCR of about 6 to 12 cycles was run. TCRdb re-derived calls from the 5' RACE reads in MiXCR, one entry per CDR3 protein. This table has 800,000 or so distinct CDR3 sequences, around a quarter appearing once. The sample also formed part of further work on T cells of mothers and their children.

The chain couples TRBV20-1 to TRBJ2-2, with 7 bases fitting TRBD1. The specimen sequenced was blood. The sequence was collected from a boy younger than 18 in good health. DNA of the CDR3: TGCAGTGCTAGGAGGACAGGCACGAACACCGGGGAGCTGTTTTTT. Its translation: CSARRTGTNTGELFF.